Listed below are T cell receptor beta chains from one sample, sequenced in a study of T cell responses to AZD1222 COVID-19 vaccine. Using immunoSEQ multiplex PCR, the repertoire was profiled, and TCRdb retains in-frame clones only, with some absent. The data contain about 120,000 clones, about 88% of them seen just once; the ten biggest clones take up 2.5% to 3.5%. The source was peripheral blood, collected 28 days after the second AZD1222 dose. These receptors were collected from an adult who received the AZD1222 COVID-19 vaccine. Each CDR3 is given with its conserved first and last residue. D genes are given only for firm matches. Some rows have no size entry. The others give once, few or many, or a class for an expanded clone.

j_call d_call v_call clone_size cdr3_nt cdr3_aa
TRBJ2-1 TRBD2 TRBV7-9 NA TGTGCCAGCAGCTTCCGGGGGGGCCAGGAGCAGTTCTTC CASSFRGGQEQFF
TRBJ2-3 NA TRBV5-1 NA TGCGCCAGCAGAACTCGAGGGGCAGGAAAGTCAGATACGCAGTATTTT CASRTRGAGKSDTQYF
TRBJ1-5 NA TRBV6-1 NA TGTGCCAGCAGTGAAGGGGGGGGCAATCAGCCCCAGCATTTT CASSEGGGNQPQHF
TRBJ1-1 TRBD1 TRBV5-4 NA TGTGCCAGCAGCCCAGGACAGGGGAGGGCTGAAGCTTTCTTT CASSPGQGRAEAFF
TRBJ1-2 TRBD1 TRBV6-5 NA TGTGCCAGCAGTCCTGGGACAGGGGAAACGGGTGGCTACACCTTC CASSPGTGETGGYTF
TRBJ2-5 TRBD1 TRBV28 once TGTGCCAGCAGTGCGACAGGGAAAGAGACCCAGTACTTC CASSATGKETQYF
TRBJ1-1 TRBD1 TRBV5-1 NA TGCGCCAGCAGCCCCTGGGACAGGGGGAACACTGAAGCTTTCTTT CASSPWDRGNTEAFF
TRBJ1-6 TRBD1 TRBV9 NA TGTGCCAGCAGCACCTCGACAGGGGCTTCACCCCTCCACTTT CASSTSTGASPLHF
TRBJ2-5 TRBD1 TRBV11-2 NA TGTGCCAGCCTAGCTGGGGACAGGGGACTACAAGAGACCCAGTACTTC CASLAGDRGLQETQYF
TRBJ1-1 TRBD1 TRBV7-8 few TGTGCCAGCAGCTTTGACAGGGGGAGGGCGAACACTGAAGCTTTCTTT CASSFDRGRANTEAFF
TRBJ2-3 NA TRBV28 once TGTGCCAGCGGTTCGAAAGGTTTCACAGATACGCAGTATTTT CASGSKGFTDTQYF
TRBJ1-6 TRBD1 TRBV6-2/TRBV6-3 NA TGTGCCAGCAGCCCAAGACAGGGGGCGAACTCACCCCTCCACTTT CASSPRQGANSPLHF
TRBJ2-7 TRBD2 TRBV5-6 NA TGTGCCAGCAGCCGACTAGCGACGTACGAGCAGTACTTC CASSRLATYEQYF
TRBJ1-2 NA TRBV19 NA TGTGCCAGTAGTATAGTCGGCAGGTCCTATGGCTACACCTTC CASSIVGRSYGYTF
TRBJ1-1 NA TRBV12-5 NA TGTGCTAGTGGCCGGAGACAGTATGAAGCTTTCTTT CASGRRQYEAFF
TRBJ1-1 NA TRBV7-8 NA TGTGCCAGCAGTCCCTCCCTGCGGGAGGGGCACACTGAAGCTTTCTTT CASSPSLREGHTEAFF
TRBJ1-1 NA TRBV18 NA TGTGCCAGCTCACCACCCGGGGACACTGAAGCTTTCTTT CASSPPGDTEAFF
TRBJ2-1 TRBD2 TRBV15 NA TGTGCCACCAGCAGAGTAGCGGGGGGAACCAATGAGCAGTTCTTC CATSRVAGGTNEQFF
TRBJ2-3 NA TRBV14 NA TGTGCCAGCAGCCAAGATCGAGGGGGTTTAACAGATACGCAGTATTTT CASSQDRGGLTDTQYF
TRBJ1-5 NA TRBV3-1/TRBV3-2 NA TGTGCCAGCAGCGACACGGGGGGAGCGCGCAATCAGCCCCAGCATTTT CASSDTGGARNQPQHF
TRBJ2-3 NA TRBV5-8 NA TGTGCCAGCAGCTCCACTTGGACAGATACGCAGTATTTT CASSSTWTDTQYF
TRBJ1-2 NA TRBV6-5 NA TGTGCCAGCAGATTTCAGCTTAACTATGGCTACACCTTC CASRFQLNYGYTF
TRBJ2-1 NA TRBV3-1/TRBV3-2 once TGTGCCAGCAGCCAAGAGGTCCAGGCCCCGTTCTTC CASSQEVQAPFF
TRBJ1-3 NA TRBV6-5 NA TGTGCCAGCAGCCTTTTTTCTGGAAACACCATATATTTT CASSLFSGNTIYF
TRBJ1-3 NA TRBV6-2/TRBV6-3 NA TGTGCCAGCAGTTATTCCCTGGACAGACGAACGAACACCATATATTTT CASSYSLDRRTNTIYF
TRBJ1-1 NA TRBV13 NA TGTGCCAGCAGCTTAGGCTCCCTCGGGGTGAAGATGAACACTGAAGCTTTCTTT CASSLGSLGVKMNTEAFF
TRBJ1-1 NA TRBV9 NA TGTGCCAGCAGCGTAGCGGGTCAGGGAGCTTTCTTT CASSVAGQGAFF
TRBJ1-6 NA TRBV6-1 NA TGTGCCAGCAGTGAAACAGGGAGCTCCTATAATTCACCCCTCCACTTT CASSETGSSYNSPLHF
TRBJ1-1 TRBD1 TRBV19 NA TGTGCCAGTAGTGAGACAGGGAAGTCGGCTTTCTTT CASSETGKSAFF
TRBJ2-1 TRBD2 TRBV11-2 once TGTGCCAGCAGCGCCGGGATAGCGGGGGGCGGGACTGAGCAGTTCTTC CASSAGIAGGGTEQFF
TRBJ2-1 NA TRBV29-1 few TGCAGCGTTGTACGGGGTAGGGGTGAGCAGTTCTTC CSVVRGRGEQFF
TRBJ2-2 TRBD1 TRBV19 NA TGTGCCAGTACCTGGGACAGGGGTCACACCGGGGAGCTGTTTTTT CASTWDRGHTGELFF
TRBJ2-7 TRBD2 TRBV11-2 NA TGTGCCAGCAGCTGGACTAGCGGGGGGCCATCCTACGAGCAGTACTTC CASSWTSGGPSYEQYF
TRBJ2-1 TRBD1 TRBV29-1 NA TGCAGCGGCCTACAGGGGACCAACAATGAGCAGTTCTTC CSGLQGTNNEQFF
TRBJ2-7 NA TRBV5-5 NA TGTGCCAGCAGCTTGTTCAGCGACGAGCAGTACTTC CASSLFSDEQYF
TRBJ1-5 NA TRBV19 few TGTGCCAGTAATGAGGGTTCGAGCAATCAGCCCCAGCATTTT CASNEGSSNQPQHF
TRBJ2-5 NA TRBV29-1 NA TGCAGCGTGAGGCTAATCGAGACCCAGTACTTC CSVRLIETQYF
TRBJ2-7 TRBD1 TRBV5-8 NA TGTGCCAGCAGCTCACAGGGGTTTCCCTACGAGCAGTACTTC CASSSQGFPYEQYF
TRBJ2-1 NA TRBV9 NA TGTGCCAGCAGCGTACAGGGTGCCTACAATGAGCAGTTCTTC CASSVQGAYNEQFF
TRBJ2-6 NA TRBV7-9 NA TGTGCCAGCAGCTCTCACAGGGCCTCTGGGGCCAACGTCCTGACTTTC CASSSHRASGANVLTF
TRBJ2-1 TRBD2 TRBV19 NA TGTGCCAGTAGCCTATGGATGGCGGGGGGGCACAATGAGCAGTTCTTC CASSLWMAGGHNEQFF
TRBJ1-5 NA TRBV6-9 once TGTGCCAGCAGGACGACAGGATATCAGCCCCAGCATTTT CASRTTGYQPQHF
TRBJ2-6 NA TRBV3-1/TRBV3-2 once TGTGCCAGCAGCGAAGGGGCGCCCGGGGCCAACGTCCTGACTTTC CASSEGAPGANVLTF
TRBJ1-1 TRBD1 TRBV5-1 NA TGCGCCAGCAGCTACCACCGGGGACAGGTGGGCACTGAAGCTTTCTTT CASSYHRGQVGTEAFF
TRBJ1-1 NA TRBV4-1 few TGCGCCAGCAGCCAAGAATGGAGACAGGAAGCTTTCTTT CASSQEWRQEAFF
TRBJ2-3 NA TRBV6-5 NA TGTGCCAGCAGTTACGGCACAGATACGCAGTATTTT CASSYGTDTQYF
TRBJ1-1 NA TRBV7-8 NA TGTGCCAGCAGCTTCTCGCGGGTGATGACTGAAGCTTTCTTT CASSFSRVMTEAFF
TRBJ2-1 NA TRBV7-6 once TGTGCCAGCAGCCCCAAGGCTGGGCCGAGCTCCTACAATGAGCAGTTCTTC CASSPKAGPSSYNEQFF
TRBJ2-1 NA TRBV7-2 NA TGTGCCAGCAGCTCATATCTAGAGAATGAGCAGTTCTTC CASSSYLENEQFF
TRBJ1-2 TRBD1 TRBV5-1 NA TGCGCCAGCAGCTTAGGCACAGGGGGCCGTAACTATGGCTACACCTTC CASSLGTGGRNYGYTF
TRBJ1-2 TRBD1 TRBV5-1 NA TGCGCCAGCAGCTTGGGACAGGGCTGGGTCGGCTACACCTTC CASSLGQGWVGYTF